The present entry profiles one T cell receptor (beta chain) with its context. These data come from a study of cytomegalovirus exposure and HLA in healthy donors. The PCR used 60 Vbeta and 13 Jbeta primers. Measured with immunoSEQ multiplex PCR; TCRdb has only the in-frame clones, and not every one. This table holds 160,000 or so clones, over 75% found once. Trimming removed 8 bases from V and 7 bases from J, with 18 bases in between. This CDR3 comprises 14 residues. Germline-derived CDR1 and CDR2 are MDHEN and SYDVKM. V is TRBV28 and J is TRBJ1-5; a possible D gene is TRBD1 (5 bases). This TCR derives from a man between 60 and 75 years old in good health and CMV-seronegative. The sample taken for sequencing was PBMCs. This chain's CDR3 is CASDRGSGVQPQHF. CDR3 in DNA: TGTGCCAGCGATCGCGGATCGGGGGTCCAGCCCCAGCATTTT.